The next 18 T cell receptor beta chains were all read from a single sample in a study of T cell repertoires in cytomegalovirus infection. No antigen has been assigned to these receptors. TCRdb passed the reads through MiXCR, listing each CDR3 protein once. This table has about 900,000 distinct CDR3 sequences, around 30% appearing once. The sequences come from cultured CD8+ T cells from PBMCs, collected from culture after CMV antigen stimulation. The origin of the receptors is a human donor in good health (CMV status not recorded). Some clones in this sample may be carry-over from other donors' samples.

This CDR3 reads CASSSRSYGYTF. In nucleotides, the CDR3 is TGTGCCAGCAGTTCCAGGTCCTATGGCTACACCTTC. J is TRBJ1-2 and V is TRBV27, with unresolved D. Germline CDR1 is MNHEY and CDR2 is SMNVEV (reference sequence). The V and J ends lost 4 bases and 4 bases respectively, with 7 bases between them. The CDR3 loop spans 12 amino acids.

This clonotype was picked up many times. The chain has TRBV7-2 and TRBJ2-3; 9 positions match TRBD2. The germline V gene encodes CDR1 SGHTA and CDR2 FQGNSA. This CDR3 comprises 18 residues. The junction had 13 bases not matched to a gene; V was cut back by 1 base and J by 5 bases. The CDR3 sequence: CASSLGASGAREVDTQYF. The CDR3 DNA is TGTGCCAGCAGCTTAGGGGCTAGCGGGGCCCGGGAGGTAGATACGCAGTATTTT.

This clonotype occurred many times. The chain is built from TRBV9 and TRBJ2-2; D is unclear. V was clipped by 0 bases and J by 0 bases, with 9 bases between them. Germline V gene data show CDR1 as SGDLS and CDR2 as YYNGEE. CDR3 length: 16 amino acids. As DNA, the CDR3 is TGTGCCAGCAGCGTAGACCCTTCCGCGAACACCGGGGAGCTGTTTTTT. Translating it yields CASSVDPSANTGELFF.

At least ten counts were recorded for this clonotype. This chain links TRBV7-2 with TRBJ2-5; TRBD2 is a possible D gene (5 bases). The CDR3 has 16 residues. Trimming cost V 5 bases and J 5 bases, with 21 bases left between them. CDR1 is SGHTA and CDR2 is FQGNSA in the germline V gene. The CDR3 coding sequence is TGTGCCAGCAGCCCCTGGCGGACTGGGTTCCGGGAGACCCAGTACTTC. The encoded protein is CASSPWRTGFRETQYF.

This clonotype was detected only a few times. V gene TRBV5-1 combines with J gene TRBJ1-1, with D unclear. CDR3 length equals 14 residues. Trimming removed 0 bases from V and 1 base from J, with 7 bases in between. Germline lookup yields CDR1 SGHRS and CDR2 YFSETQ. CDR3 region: CASSLVPENTEAFF. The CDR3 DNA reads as TGCGCCAGCAGCTTGGTGCCGGAGAACACTGAAGCTTTCTTT. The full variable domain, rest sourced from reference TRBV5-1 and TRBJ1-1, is KAGVTQTPRYLIKTRGQQVTLSCSPISGHRSVSWYQQTPGQGLQFLFEYFSETQRNKGNFPGRFSGRQFSNSRSEMNVSTLELGDSALYLCASSLVPENTEAFFGQGTRLTVV.

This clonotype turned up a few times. This chain's CDR3 is CASSDAPENTEAFF. The CDR3 region has the DNA TGTGCCAGCAGTGATGCACCGGAGAACACTGAAGCTTTCTTT. V usage is TRBV6-6 and J usage is TRBJ1-1, with D unclear. Germline V CDR1 and CDR2: MNHNY, SVGAGI (reference sequence). There are 14 residues in the CDR3. V shed 5 bases and J shed 1 base, with 11 bases lying between them.

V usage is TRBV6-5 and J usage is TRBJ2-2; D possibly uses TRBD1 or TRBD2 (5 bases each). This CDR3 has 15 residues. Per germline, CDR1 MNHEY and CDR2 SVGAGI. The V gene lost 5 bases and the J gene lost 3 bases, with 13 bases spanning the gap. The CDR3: CASSPGTAYTGELFF. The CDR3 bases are TGTGCCAGCAGTCCCGGGACGGCATACACCGGGGAGCTGTTTTTT.

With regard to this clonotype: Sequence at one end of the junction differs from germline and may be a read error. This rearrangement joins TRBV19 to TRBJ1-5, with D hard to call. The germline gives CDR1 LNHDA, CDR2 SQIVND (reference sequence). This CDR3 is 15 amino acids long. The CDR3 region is CVSKWPGIEGQPQHF. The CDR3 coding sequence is TGTGTCAGTAAGTGGCCGGGTATCGAAGGTCAGCCCCAGCATTTT.

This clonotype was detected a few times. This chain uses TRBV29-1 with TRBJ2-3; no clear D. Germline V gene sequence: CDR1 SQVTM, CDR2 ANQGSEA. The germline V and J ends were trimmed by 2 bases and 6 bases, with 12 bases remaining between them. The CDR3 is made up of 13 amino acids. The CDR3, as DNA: TGCAGCGTTGAATCTCAGTGGCCGGATACGCAGTATTTT. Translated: CSVESQWPDTQYF.

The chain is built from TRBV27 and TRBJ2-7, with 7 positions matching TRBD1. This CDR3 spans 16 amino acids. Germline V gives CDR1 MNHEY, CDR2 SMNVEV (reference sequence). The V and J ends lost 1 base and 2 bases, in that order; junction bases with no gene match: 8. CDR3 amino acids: CASSLWAQGFTYEQYF. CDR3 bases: TGTGCCAGCAGTTTATGGGCACAGGGGTTTACCTACGAGCAGTACTTC.

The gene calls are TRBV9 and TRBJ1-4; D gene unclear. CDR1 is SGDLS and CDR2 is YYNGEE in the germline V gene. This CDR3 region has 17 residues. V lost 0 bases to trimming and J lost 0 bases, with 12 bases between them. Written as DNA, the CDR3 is TGTGCCAGCAGCGTAGGTCGGGGTATCGCAACTAATGAAAAACTGTTTTTT. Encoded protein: CASSVGRGIATNEKLFF. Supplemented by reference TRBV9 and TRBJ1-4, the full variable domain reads DSGVTQTPKHLITATGQRVTLRCSPRSGDLSVYWYQQSLDQGLQFLIQYYNGEERAKGNILERFSAQQFPDLHSELNLSSLELGDSALYFCASSVGRGIATNEKLFFGSGTQLSVL.

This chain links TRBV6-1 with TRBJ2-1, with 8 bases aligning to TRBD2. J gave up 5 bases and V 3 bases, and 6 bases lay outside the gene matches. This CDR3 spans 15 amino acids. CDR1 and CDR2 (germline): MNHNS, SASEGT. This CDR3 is CASSDWAGGNNEQFF. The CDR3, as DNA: TGTGCCAGCAGTGATTGGGCGGGGGGCAACAATGAGCAGTTCTTC.

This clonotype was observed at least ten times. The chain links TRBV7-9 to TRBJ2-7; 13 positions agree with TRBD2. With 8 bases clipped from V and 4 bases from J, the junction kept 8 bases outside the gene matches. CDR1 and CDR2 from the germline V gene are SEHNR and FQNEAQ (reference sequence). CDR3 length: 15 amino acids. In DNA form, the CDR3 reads TGTGCCAGCCGCCGAGGGACTAGCGGGGCGTACGAGCAGTACTTC. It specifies CASRRGTSGAYEQYF.

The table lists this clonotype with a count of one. CDR3 coding DNA: TGTGCCAGCAGTTACTCGGGGGGGAGAGAGCAGTACGTC. Residues: CASSYSGGREQYV. This sequence joins TRBV6-5 and TRBJ2-7; 7 bases fit TRBD2. J lost 7 bases, V lost 0 bases, and 3 bases had no gene match. The germline V gene encodes CDR1 MNHEY and CDR2 SVGAGI. The CDR3 sequence is 13 residues long.

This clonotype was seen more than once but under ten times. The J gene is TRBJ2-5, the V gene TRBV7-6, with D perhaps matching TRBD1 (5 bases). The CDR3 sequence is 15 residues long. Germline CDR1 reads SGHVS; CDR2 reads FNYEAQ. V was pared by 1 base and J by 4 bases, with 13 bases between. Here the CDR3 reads CASSLEAGFVETQYF. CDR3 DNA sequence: TGTGCCAGCAGCTTAGAAGCAGGGTTCGTAGAGACCCAGTACTTC. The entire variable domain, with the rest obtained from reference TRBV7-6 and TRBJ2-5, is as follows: GAGVSQSPRYKVTKRGQDVALRCDPISGHVSLYWYRQALGQGPEFLTYFNYEAQQDKSGLPNDRFSAERPEGSISTLTIQRTEQRDSAMYRCASSLEAGFVETQYFGPGTRLLVL.

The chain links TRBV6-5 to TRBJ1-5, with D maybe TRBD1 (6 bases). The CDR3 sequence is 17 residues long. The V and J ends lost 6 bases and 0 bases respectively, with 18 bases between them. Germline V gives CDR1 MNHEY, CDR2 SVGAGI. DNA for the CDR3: TGTGCCAGCAGCCTACAGGGAGGTCCGGATAGCAATCAGCCCCAGCATTTT. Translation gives CASSLQGGPDSNQPQHF.

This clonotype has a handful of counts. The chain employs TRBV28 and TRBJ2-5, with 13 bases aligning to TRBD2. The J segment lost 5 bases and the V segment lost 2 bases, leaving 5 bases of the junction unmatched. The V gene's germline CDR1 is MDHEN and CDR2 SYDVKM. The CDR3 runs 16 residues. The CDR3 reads CASSLPTSGGRETQYF. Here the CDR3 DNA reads TGTGCCAGCAGTTTACCGACTAGCGGGGGGAGGGAGACCCAGTACTTC.

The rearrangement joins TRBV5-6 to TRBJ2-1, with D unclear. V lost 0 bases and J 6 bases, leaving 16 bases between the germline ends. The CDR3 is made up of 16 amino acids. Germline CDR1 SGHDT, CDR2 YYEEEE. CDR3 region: CASSLAPRAVLNEQFF. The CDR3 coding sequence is TGTGCCAGCAGCTTGGCGCCCCGGGCGGTCCTCAATGAGCAGTTCTTC.